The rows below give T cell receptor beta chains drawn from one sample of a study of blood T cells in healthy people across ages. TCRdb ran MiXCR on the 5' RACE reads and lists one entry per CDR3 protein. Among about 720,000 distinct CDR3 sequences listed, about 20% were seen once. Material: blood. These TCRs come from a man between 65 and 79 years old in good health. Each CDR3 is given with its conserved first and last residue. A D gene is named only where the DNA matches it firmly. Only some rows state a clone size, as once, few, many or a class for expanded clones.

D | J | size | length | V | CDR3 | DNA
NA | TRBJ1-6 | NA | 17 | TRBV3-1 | CASSQDQAQSYNSPLHF | TGTGCCAGCAGCCAAGATCAGGCGCAGTCCTATAATTCACCCCTCCACTTT
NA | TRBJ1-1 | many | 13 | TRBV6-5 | CASSYRGNTEAFF | TGTGCCAGCAGTTACAGGGGGAACACTGAAGCTTTCTTT
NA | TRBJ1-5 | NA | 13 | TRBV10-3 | CAISAGGNQPQHF | TGTGCCATCAGTGCGGGTGGCAATCAGCCCCAGCATTTT
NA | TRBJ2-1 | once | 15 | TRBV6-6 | CASRKVDPTYNEQFF | TGTGCCAGCAGAAAAGTGGATCCTACCTACAATGAGCAGTTCTTC
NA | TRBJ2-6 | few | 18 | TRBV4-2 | CASSQDLRVNSGANVLTF | TGTGCCAGCAGCCAAGATCTGAGGGTGAACTCTGGGGCCAACGTCCTGACTTTC
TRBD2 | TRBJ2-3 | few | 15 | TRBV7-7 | CASSSTSANTDTQYF | TGTGCCAGCAGCTCGACTAGCGCCAACACAGATACGCAGTATTTT
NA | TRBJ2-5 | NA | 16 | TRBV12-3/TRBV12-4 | CASSNTGQNPRETQYF | TGTGCCAGCAGCAACACCGGACAGAATCCTCGGGAGACCCAGTACTTC
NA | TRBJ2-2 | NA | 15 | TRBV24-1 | CATSDTQGQSGELFF | TGTGCCACCAGTGACACACAGGGCCAAAGCGGGGAGCTGTTTTTT
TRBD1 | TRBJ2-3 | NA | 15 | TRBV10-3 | CAIRGDRISTDTQYF | TGTGCCATCAGGGGGGACAGGATAAGCACAGATACGCAGTATTTT
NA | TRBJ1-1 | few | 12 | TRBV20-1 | CSAFPLFTEAFF | TGCAGTGCTTTCCCCCTATTCACTGAAGCTTTCTTT
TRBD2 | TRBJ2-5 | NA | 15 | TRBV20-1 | CSAGQTSGIQETQYF | TGCAGTGCTGGCCAGACTAGCGGGATTCAAGAGACCCAGTACTTC
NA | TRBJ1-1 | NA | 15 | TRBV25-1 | CASSDFRAMNTEAFF | TGTGCCAGCAGTGACTTCAGGGCTATGAACACTGAAGCTTTCTTT
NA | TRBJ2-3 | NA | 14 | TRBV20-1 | CSARWSGITDTQYF | TGCAGTGCTAGGTGGAGCGGAATCACAGATACGCAGTATTTT
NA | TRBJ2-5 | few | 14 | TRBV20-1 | CSARDSSAQETQYF | TGCAGTGCTAGAGATTCAAGCGCTCAAGAGACCCAGTACTTC
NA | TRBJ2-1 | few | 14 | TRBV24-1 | CATSGTISYNEQFF | TGTGCCACCAGTGGGACCATCTCCTACAATGAGCAGTTCTTC
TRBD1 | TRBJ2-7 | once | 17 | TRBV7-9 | CASSSPPGTGGINEQYF | TGTGCCAGCAGCTCGCCGCCCGGGACAGGGGGCATCAACGAGCAGTACTTC
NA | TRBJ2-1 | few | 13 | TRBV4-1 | CASSQQIDNEQFF | TGCGCCAGCAGCCAACAGATTGACAATGAGCAGTTCTTC
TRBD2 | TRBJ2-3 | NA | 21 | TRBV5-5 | CASSLFWLAGGPRKNTDTQYF | TGTGCCAGCAGCTTGTTTTGGCTAGCGGGAGGGCCAAGAAAGAACACAGATACGCAGTATTTT
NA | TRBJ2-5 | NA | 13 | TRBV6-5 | CASTMGSQETQYF | TGTGCCAGCACCATGGGCAGTCAAGAGACCCAGTACTTC
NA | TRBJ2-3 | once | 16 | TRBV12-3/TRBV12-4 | CASSYSIARVGDTQYF | TGTGCCAGCAGTTACTCGATCGCCAGGGTCGGGGATACGCAGTATTTT
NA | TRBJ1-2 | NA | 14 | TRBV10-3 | CAISESAGSYGYTF | TGTGCCATCAGTGAGTCGGCAGGGAGCTATGGCTACACCTTC
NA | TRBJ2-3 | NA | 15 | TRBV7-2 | CASSLVGGGADTQYF | TGTGCCAGCAGCTTAGTAGGGGGGGGCGCAGATACGCAGTATTTT